This T cell receptor beta chain is from a study of blood T cell repertoires in COVID-19. Background on the study: Specimens from acute and convalescent COVID-19 originated in the United States, Italy and Spain. T cells, B-cell-depleted T cells, or PBMCs provided the cDNA or gDNA that served as material.

Per the germline V gene, CDR1 is LNHDA and CDR2 is SQIVND (reference sequence). Trimming removed 1 base from V and 7 bases from J; junction bases left unmatched: 4. The CDR3 loop spans 15 amino acids. As processed by the authors: The authors estimated nucleated cell counts from reference gene primer amplification. The repertoire was sequenced with immunoSEQ multiplex PCR; TCRdb's copy has only in-frame clones and lacks some. V and J calls and clone size follow that table, whereas D and trimming were derived from the DNA. Of hundreds of thousands of clones in the sample, approximately 84% were seen once.

Sequenced input: peripheral blood. The chain uses TRBV19 and TRBJ2-1; 10 bases align to TRBD2. The sequence came from a woman aged 80 or over with acute or convalescent COVID-19. CDR3 sequence reads: CASSIGSGGANEQFF. The CDR3 nucleotides are TGTGCCAGTAGTATAGGAAGCGGGGGGGCAAATGAGCAGTTCTTC.